Described below is a single TCR beta chain sequence and its context. Antigen unknown. These data originate in a study of T cell responses to AZD1222 COVID-19 vaccine. Study observations and caveats: Within unmutated variant regions lay the reported targets of nearly half of spike-specific TCRs. The repertoires were collected only after the peak T cell response.

The protocol was immunoSEQ multiplex PCR, while the TCRdb copy is restricted to in-frame clones and leaves out a portion. The sample yields 100,000 to 150,000 clones, around 85% seen once. The germline gives CDR1 SNHLY, CDR2 FYNNEI. The CDR3 runs to 15 residues. V lost 8 bases and J lost 1; bases outside the gene matches: 8. This clonotype originated in an adult in good health. The material was peripheral blood, obtained on day 0 of AZD1222 vaccination. V usage is TRBV2 and J usage is TRBJ1-5, with 7 bases aligning to TRBD1. This chain's CDR3 is CASRQQGLSNQPQHF. As DNA, the CDR3 is TGTGCCAGCCGCCAACAGGGGTTGAGCAATCAGCCCCAGCATTTT.